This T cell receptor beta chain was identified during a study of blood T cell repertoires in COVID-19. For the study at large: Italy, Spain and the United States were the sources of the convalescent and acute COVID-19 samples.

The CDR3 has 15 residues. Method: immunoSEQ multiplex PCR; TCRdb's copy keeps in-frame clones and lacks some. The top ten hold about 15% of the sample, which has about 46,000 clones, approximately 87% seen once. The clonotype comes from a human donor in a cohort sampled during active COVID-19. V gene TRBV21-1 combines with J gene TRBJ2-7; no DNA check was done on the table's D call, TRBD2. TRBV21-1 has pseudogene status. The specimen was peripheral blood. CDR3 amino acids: CASRTDRGDNYEQYF. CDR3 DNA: TGTGCCAGCAGAACGGATCGGGGGGACAACTACGAGCAGTACTTC.